These T cell receptor beta chains were read from a single sample in a study of OX40 agonist ivuxolimab in advanced cancers. Clones were read by immunoSEQ multiplex PCR, and TCRdb kept only the in-frame ones, dropping some. The sample contains over 35,000 clones, about 90% of which appear only once. The material was CD4+ or CD8+ T cells sorted from blood, obtained in a trial of the OX40 agonist ivuxolimab. The source is an adult with an advanced solid tumor such as melanoma, head and neck, liver or kidney cancer. Each CDR3 is given with its conserved first and last residue. The order of the fields is CDR3 length, J gene, V gene, clone size, D gene, CDR3 DNA, CDR3 protein. D genes are given only for firm matches. For some rows the clone size is stated as once, few or many, or as a class when expanded; others skip it.

cdr3_length: 15; j_call: TRBJ1-1; v_call: TRBV5-5; clone_size: -; d_call: TRBD1; cdr3_nt: TGTGCCAGCAGCCGGAACAGGGGATCGAACACTGAAGCTTTCTTT; cdr3_aa: CASSRNRGSNTEAFF
cdr3_length: 16; j_call: TRBJ1-2; v_call: TRBV9; clone_size: -; d_call: -; cdr3_nt: TGTGCCAGCAGCGTAGTTTTGACAGCGGACGACTATGGCTACACCTTC; cdr3_aa: CASSVVLTADDYGYTF
cdr3_length: 13; j_call: TRBJ2-7; v_call: TRBV6-5; clone_size: -; d_call: -; cdr3_nt: TGTGCCAGCAGTCCGACAGGATCCTACGAGCAGTACTTC; cdr3_aa: CASSPTGSYEQYF
cdr3_length: 12; j_call: TRBJ2-1; v_call: TRBV5-1; clone_size: -; d_call: -; cdr3_nt: TGCGCCAGCAACCTAGGGGGGAGTGAGCAGTTCTTC; cdr3_aa: CASNLGGSEQFF
cdr3_length: 17; j_call: TRBJ2-3; v_call: TRBV6-4; clone_size: -; d_call: -; cdr3_nt: TGTGCCAGCAGTGACTCTCCTCTGGGGACTAGCACAGATACGCAGTATTTT; cdr3_aa: CASSDSPLGTSTDTQYF
cdr3_length: 19; j_call: TRBJ2-2; v_call: TRBV4-3; clone_size: -; d_call: -; cdr3_nt: TGCGCCAGCAGCCAAGACCCCTTTCTGGCAGGGAGGACCACCGGGGAGCTGTTTTTT; cdr3_aa: CASSQDPFLAGRTTGELFF
cdr3_length: 16; j_call: TRBJ1-4; v_call: TRBV21-1; clone_size: -; d_call: -; cdr3_nt: TGTGCCAGCAGCCAATGGGCGTGGGGTTGTCATGAAAAACTGTTTTTT; cdr3_aa: CASSQWAWGCHEKLFF
cdr3_length: 14; j_call: TRBJ2-3; v_call: TRBV6-5; clone_size: -; d_call: TRBD2; cdr3_nt: TGTGCCAGCAGTCTCGGGGGGGCCCTAGATACGCAGTATTTT; cdr3_aa: CASSLGGALDTQYF
cdr3_length: 13; j_call: TRBJ1-2; v_call: TRBV19; clone_size: -; d_call: -; cdr3_nt: TGTGCCAGTAGTATCCCCGGGAGGCTAGGCTACACCTTC; cdr3_aa: CASSIPGRLGYTF
cdr3_length: 14; j_call: TRBJ2-7; v_call: TRBV27; clone_size: -; d_call: TRBD2; cdr3_nt: TGTGCCAGCAGTCACGGGACTAGCAACTACGAGCAGTACTTC; cdr3_aa: CASSHGTSNYEQYF
cdr3_length: 16; j_call: TRBJ2-7; v_call: TRBV4-1; clone_size: -; d_call: TRBD2; cdr3_nt: TGCGCCAGCAGCCAAGATAGGGGACTAGGCTCCTACGAGCAGTACTTC; cdr3_aa: CASSQDRGLGSYEQYF
cdr3_length: 11; j_call: TRBJ1-1; v_call: TRBV19; clone_size: -; d_call: -; cdr3_nt: TGTGCCACACACGGGCCTTCTGAAGCTTTCTTT; cdr3_aa: CATHGPSEAFF
cdr3_length: 14; j_call: TRBJ1-2; v_call: TRBV19; clone_size: -; d_call: TRBD1; cdr3_nt: TGTGCCAGTAGTATACCACAGGGGGCAGAAGGCTACACCTTC; cdr3_aa: CASSIPQGAEGYTF
cdr3_length: 15; j_call: TRBJ2-3; v_call: TRBV11-2; clone_size: -; d_call: TRBD1; cdr3_nt: TGTGCCAGCAGCTTAGGGACAGGGGGGACAGATACGCAGTATTTT; cdr3_aa: CASSLGTGGTDTQYF
cdr3_length: 14; j_call: TRBJ2-7; v_call: TRBV10-3; clone_size: -; d_call: -; cdr3_nt: TGTGCCATCAGCACGACAGACCTCTCCTACGAGCAGTACTTC; cdr3_aa: CAISTTDLSYEQYF
cdr3_length: 15; j_call: TRBJ2-7; v_call: TRBV9; clone_size: -; d_call: -; cdr3_nt: TGTGCCAGCAGCGTAGCAGGAGGGGGGGCCCACGAGCAGTACTTC; cdr3_aa: CASSVAGGGAHEQYF
cdr3_length: 16; j_call: TRBJ1-1; v_call: TRBV5-3; clone_size: once; d_call: TRBD1; cdr3_nt: TGTGCCAGAAGCTCCGGACAGGGGGCTGTGAACACTGAAGCTTTCTTT; cdr3_aa: CARSSGQGAVNTEAFF
cdr3_length: 13; j_call: TRBJ2-7; v_call: TRBV27; clone_size: -; d_call: -; cdr3_nt: TGTGCCAGCAGTTCCACATCGGGGTACGAGCAGTACTTC; cdr3_aa: CASSSTSGYEQYF
cdr3_length: 17; j_call: TRBJ1-3; v_call: TRBV11-2; clone_size: -; d_call: -; cdr3_nt: TGTGCCAGCAGCCTTTGGACAGCAATGATCTCTGGAAACACCATATATTTT; cdr3_aa: CASSLWTAMISGNTIYF
cdr3_length: 14; j_call: TRBJ1-2; v_call: TRBV7-9; clone_size: -; d_call: -; cdr3_nt: TGTGCCAGCAGCCGGGGGGCCGGAAACTATGGCTACACCTTC; cdr3_aa: CASSRGAGNYGYTF
cdr3_length: 12; j_call: TRBJ2-5; v_call: TRBV5-6; clone_size: -; d_call: -; cdr3_nt: TGTGCCAGCACCTCGGGGGTAGAGACCCAGTACTTC; cdr3_aa: CASTSGVETQYF
cdr3_length: 19; j_call: TRBJ2-3; v_call: TRBV27; clone_size: -; d_call: TRBD2; cdr3_nt: TGTGCCAGCAGTTGGAATGGGACTAGCGGGAGGACTGGCACAGATACGCAGTATTTT; cdr3_aa: CASSWNGTSGRTGTDTQYF
cdr3_length: 14; j_call: TRBJ2-7; v_call: TRBV19; clone_size: few; d_call: -; cdr3_nt: TGTGCCAGTAGTATCTTCGCTAACTCCTACGAGCAGTACTTC; cdr3_aa: CASSIFANSYEQYF
cdr3_length: 14; j_call: TRBJ2-3; v_call: TRBV4-3; clone_size: -; d_call: TRBD1; cdr3_nt: TGCGCCAGCAGCCAAGATAGGGGGCGAGATACGCAGTATTTT; cdr3_aa: CASSQDRGRDTQYF
cdr3_length: 14; j_call: TRBJ2-3; v_call: TRBV27; clone_size: -; d_call: -; cdr3_nt: TGTGCCAGCAGTTTATTTGTCAGCACAGATACGCAGTATTTT; cdr3_aa: CASSLFVSTDTQYF
cdr3_length: 16; j_call: TRBJ1-5; v_call: TRBV9; clone_size: -; d_call: -; cdr3_nt: TGTGCCAGCAGCCCCGAGGGGGGGAATAGCAATCAGCCCCAGCATTTT; cdr3_aa: CASSPEGGNSNQPQHF
cdr3_length: 15; j_call: TRBJ1-1; v_call: TRBV7-7; clone_size: -; d_call: -; cdr3_nt: TGTGCTAGCAGCCCCCCCCTGCTGATCCCCTCTGAAGCTTTCTTT; cdr3_aa: CASSPPLLIPSEAFF
cdr3_length: 12; j_call: TRBJ2-1; v_call: TRBV7-3; clone_size: -; d_call: -; cdr3_nt: TGTGCCAGCAGCTTTATACAGGGTATTGAGTTCTTC; cdr3_aa: CASSFIQGIEFF
cdr3_length: 14; j_call: TRBJ1-4; v_call: TRBV7-9; clone_size: -; d_call: -; cdr3_nt: TGTGCCAGCAGCTTACCAGGGCTTAATGAAAAACTGTTTTTT; cdr3_aa: CASSLPGLNEKLFF
cdr3_length: 13; j_call: TRBJ2-7; v_call: TRBV6-5; clone_size: -; d_call: TRBD2; cdr3_nt: TGTGCCAGCAGTGAAGCGGGAGGGGTTGAGCAGTACTTC; cdr3_aa: CASSEAGGVEQYF
cdr3_length: 18; j_call: TRBJ2-2; v_call: TRBV19; clone_size: -; d_call: -; cdr3_nt: TGTGCCAGTAGTATAGAACGGGTCAGACTAGGTTCGTCCCGGGAGCTGTTTTTT; cdr3_aa: CASSIERVRLGSSRELFF
cdr3_length: 18; j_call: TRBJ2-4; v_call: TRBV18; clone_size: -; d_call: -; cdr3_nt: TGTGCCAGCTCGCCGGGACGCGAGGAAGGGAGAGCCAAAAACATTCAGTACTTC; cdr3_aa: CASSPGREEGRAKNIQYF
cdr3_length: 12; j_call: TRBJ2-5; v_call: TRBV28; clone_size: -; d_call: -; cdr3_nt: TGTGCCAGTAAGGGGCAGAGGGAGACCCAGTACTTC; cdr3_aa: CASKGQRETQYF
cdr3_length: 13; j_call: TRBJ1-6; v_call: TRBV7-7; clone_size: -; d_call: -; cdr3_nt: TGTGCCAGCAGCTCAGTACAGGGTTCACCCCTCCACTTT; cdr3_aa: CASSSVQGSPLHF
cdr3_length: 12; j_call: TRBJ1-5; v_call: TRBV30; clone_size: -; d_call: -; cdr3_nt: TGTGCCTGGAGAATGGGGAATCAGCCCCAGCATTTT; cdr3_aa: CAWRMGNQPQHF
cdr3_length: 15; j_call: TRBJ2-7; v_call: TRBV4-2; clone_size: large; d_call: TRBD2; cdr3_nt: TGTGCCAGCAGCCAAGAACTAGCGGGGGGCTACGAGCAGTACTTC; cdr3_aa: CASSQELAGGYEQYF
cdr3_length: 15; j_call: TRBJ1-1; v_call: TRBV19; clone_size: -; d_call: -; cdr3_nt: TGTGCCAGTAGTATGTTAGAGGGAGGGGACACTGAAGCTTTCTTT; cdr3_aa: CASSMLEGGDTEAFF
cdr3_length: 17; j_call: TRBJ1-4; v_call: TRBV19; clone_size: -; d_call: -; cdr3_nt: TGTGCCAGTAGTATACGAGAGGGAATAGGCACTAATGAAAAACTGTTTTTT; cdr3_aa: CASSIREGIGTNEKLFF
cdr3_length: 15; j_call: TRBJ1-5; v_call: TRBV19; clone_size: -; d_call: -; cdr3_nt: TGTGCCAGTAGTATTGAAATTCAGGGCAATCAGCCCCAGCATTTT; cdr3_aa: CASSIEIQGNQPQHF
cdr3_length: 12; j_call: TRBJ2-3; v_call: TRBV7-8; clone_size: -; d_call: -; cdr3_nt: TGTGCCAGCAGCCAAAGGACAGATACGCAGTATTTT; cdr3_aa: CASSQRTDTQYF
cdr3_length: 17; j_call: TRBJ2-7; v_call: TRBV13; clone_size: -; d_call: -; cdr3_nt: TGTGCCAGCAGCTTACCCGCAGCCGGGACGGCAAACTACGAGCAGTACTTC; cdr3_aa: CASSLPAAGTANYEQYF
cdr3_length: 15; j_call: TRBJ1-3; v_call: TRBV9; clone_size: -; d_call: TRBD1; cdr3_nt: TGTGCCAGCAGCCTAACGACAGGGGCAGGAAACACCATATATTTT; cdr3_aa: CASSLTTGAGNTIYF
cdr3_length: 14; j_call: TRBJ1-2; v_call: TRBV29-1; clone_size: -; d_call: -; cdr3_nt: TGCAGCGTTGAAGTTGGTGGAGGTACCTATGGCTACACCTTC; cdr3_aa: CSVEVGGGTYGYTF